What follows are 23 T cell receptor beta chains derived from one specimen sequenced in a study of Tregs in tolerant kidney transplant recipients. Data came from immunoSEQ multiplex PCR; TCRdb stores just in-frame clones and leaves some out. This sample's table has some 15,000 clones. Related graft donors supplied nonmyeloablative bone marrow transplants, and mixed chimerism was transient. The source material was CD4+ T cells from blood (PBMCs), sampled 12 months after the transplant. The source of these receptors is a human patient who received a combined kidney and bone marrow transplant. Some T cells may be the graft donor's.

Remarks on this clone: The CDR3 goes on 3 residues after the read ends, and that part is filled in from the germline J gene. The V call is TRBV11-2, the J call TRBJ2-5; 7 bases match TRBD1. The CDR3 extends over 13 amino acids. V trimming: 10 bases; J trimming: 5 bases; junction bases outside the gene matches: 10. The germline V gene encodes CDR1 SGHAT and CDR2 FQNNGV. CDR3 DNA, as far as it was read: TGTGCCACCCAGTCGACAGGGCAGGAGACC. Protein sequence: CATQSTGQET. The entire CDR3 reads CATQSTGQETQYF.

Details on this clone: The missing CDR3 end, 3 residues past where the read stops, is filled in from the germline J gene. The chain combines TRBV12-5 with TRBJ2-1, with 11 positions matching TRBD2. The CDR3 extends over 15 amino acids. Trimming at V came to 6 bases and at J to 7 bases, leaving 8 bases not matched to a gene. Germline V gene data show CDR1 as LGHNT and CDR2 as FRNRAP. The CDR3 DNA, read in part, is TGTGCTAGTGGCCCGGGACTAGCGGAGGAGAATGAG. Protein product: CASGPGLAEENE. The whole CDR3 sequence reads CASGPGLAEENEQFF. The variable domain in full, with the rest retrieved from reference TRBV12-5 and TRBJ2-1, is DARVTQTPRHKVTEMGQEVTMRCQPILGHNTVFWYRQTMMQGLELLAYFRNRAPLDDSGMPKDRFSAEMPDATLATLKIQPSEPRDSAVYFCASGPGLAEENEQFFGPGTRLTVL.

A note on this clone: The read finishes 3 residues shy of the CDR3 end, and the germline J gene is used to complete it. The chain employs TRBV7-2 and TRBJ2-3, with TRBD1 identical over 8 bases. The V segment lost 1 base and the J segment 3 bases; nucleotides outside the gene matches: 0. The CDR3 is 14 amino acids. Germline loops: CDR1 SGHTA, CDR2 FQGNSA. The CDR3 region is CASSLDRGTDTQYF. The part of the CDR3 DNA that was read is TGTGCCAGCAGCTTAGACAGGGGGACAGATACG.

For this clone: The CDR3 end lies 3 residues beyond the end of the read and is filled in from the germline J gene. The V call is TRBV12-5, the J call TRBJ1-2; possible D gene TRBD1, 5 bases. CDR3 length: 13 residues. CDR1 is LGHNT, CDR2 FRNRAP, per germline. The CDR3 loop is CASGRPGGYGYTF. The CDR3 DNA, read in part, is TGTGCTAGTGGTCGCCCGGGGGGTTACGGC.

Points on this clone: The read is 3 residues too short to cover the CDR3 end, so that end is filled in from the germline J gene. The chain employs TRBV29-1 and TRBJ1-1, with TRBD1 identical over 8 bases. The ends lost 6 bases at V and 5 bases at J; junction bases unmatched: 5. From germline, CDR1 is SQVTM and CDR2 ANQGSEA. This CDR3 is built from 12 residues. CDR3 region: CSVATGGTEAFF. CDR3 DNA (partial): TGCAGCGTGGCTACAGGGGGGACTGAA.

The DNA read from the CDR3 is TGTGCCATCAGTGAGAAGGGGAGAGGGTCCTACGAG. Amino acids: CAISEKGRGSYE. The CDR3 in full is CAISEKGRGSYEQYF. V gene TRBV10-3 combines with J gene TRBJ2-7, with D perhaps TRBD1 or TRBD2 (5 bases each). The DNA ends 3 residues before the CDR3 does, and the rest of the CDR3 is filled in from the germline J gene. Per germline, CDR1 ENHRY and CDR2 SYGVKD. Trimming cost V 2 bases and J 1 base, with 12 bases left between them. The CDR3 is 15 amino acids.

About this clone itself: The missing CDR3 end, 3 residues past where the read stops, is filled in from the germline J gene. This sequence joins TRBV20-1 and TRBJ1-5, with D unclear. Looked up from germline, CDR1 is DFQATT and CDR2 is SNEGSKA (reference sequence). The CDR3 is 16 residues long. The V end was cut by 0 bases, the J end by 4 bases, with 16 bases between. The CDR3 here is CSARDHYSRGNQPQHF. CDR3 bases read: TGCAGTGCTAGAGACCACTATTCTCGGGGAAATCAGCCC.

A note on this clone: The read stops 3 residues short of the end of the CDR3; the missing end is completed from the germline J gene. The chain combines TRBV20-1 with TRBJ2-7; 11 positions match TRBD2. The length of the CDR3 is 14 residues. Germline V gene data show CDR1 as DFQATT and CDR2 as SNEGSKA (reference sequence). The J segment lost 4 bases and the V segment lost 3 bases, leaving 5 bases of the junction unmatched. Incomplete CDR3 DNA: TGCAGTGCTAGTTCCTTAGCGGGAGGGTACGAG. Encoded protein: CSASSLAGGYE. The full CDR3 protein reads CSASSLAGGYEQYF.

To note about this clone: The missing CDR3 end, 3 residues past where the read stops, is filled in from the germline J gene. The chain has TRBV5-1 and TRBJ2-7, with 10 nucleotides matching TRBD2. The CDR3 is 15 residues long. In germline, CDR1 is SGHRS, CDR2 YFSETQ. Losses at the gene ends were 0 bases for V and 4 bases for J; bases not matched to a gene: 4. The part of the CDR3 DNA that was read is TGCGCCAGCAGCTTGGCCCTAGCGGGAGTATACGAG. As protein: CASSLALAGVYE. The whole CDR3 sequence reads CASSLALAGVYEQYF.

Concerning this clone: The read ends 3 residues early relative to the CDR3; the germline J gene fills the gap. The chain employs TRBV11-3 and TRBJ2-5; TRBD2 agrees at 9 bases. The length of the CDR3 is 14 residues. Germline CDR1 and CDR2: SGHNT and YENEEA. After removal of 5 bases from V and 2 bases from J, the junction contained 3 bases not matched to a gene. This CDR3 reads CASSKGLAQETQYF. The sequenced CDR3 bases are TGTGCCAGCAGCAAGGGACTAGCACAAGAGACC.

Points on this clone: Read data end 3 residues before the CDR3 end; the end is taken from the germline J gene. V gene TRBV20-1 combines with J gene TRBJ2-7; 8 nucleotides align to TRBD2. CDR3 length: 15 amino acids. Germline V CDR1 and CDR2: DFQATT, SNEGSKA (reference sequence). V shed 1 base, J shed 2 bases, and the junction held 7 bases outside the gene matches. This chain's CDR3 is CSARVPGLGTYEQYF. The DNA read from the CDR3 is TGCAGTGCTAGAGTCCCGGGACTAGGCACCTACGAG.

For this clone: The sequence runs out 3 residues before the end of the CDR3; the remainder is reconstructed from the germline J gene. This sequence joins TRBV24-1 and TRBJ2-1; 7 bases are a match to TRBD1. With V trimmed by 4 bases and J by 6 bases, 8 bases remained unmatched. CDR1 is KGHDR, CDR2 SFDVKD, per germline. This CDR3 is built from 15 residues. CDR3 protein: CATSDRGGTTNEQFF. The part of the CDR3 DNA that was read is TGTGCCACCAGTGACCGAGGGGGCACGACCAATGAG.

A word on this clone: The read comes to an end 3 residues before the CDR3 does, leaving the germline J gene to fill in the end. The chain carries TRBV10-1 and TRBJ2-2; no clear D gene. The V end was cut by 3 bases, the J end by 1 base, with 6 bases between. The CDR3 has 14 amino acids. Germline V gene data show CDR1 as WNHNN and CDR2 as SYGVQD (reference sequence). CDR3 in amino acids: CASSESGNTGELFF. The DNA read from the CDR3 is TGCGCCAGCAGTGAATCAGGGAACACCGGGGAG.

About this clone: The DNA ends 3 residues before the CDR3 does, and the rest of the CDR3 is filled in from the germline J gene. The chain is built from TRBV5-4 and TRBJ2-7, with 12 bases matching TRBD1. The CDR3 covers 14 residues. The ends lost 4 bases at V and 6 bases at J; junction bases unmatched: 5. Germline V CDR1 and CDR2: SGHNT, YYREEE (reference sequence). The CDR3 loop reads CASSEGQGAGEQYF. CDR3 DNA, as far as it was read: TGTGCCAGCAGCGAGGGACAGGGGGCGGGCGAG.

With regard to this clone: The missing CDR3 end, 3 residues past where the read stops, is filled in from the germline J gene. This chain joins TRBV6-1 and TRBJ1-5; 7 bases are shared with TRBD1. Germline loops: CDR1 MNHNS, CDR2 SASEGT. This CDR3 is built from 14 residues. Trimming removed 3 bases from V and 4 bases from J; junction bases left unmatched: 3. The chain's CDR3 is CASSDRTGNQPQHF. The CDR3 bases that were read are TGTGCCAGCAGTGATCGGACAGGAAATCAGCCC.

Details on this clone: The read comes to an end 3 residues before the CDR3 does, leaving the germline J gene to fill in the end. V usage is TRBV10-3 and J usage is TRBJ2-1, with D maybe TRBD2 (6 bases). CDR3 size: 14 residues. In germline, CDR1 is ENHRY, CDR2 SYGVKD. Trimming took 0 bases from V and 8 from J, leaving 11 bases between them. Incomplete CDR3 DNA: TGTGCCATCAGTGAGTCCGGCGGGATATATGAG. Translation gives CAISESGGIYE. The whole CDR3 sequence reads CAISESGGIYEQFF.

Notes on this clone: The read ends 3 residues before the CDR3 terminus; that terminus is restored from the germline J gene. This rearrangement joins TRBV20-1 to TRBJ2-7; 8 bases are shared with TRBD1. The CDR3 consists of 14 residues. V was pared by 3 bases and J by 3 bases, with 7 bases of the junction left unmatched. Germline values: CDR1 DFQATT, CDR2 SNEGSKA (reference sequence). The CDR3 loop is CSASAGTGYYEQYF. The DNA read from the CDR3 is TGCAGTGCTAGCGCCGGGACAGGCTACTACGAG.

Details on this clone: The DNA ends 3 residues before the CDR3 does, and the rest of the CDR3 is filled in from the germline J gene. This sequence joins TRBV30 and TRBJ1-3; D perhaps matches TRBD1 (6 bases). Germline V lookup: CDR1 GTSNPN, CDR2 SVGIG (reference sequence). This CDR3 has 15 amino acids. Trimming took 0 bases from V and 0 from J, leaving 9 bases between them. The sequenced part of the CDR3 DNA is TGTGCCTGGAGTGTCAGGGGCGTCTCTGGAAACACC. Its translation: CAWSVRGVSGNT. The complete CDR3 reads CAWSVRGVSGNTIYF.

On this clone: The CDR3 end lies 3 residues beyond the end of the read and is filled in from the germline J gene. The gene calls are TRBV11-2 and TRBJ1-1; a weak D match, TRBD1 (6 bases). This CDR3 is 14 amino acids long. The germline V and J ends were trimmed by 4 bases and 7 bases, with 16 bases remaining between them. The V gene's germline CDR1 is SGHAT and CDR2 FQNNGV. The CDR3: CASSSMTGRFEAFF. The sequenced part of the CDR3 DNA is TGTGCCAGCAGCTCCATGACAGGCCGTTTTGAA.

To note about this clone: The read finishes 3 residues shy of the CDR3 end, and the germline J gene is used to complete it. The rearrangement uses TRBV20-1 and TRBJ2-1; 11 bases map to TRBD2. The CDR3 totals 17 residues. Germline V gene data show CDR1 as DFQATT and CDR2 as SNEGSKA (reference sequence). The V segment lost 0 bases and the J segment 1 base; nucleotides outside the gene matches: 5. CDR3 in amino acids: CSARDTSGRGSYNEQFF. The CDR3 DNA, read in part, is TGCAGTGCTAGAGATACTAGCGGGAGAGGGTCCTACAATGAG.

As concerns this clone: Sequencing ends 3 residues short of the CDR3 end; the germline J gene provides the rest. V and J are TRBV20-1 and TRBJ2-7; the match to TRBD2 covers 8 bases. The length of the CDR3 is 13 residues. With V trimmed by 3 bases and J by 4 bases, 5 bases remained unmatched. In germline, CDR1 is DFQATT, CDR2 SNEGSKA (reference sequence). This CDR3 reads CSASSTSGYEQYF. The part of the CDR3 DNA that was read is TGCAGTGCTAGTTCAACTAGCGGTTACGAG.

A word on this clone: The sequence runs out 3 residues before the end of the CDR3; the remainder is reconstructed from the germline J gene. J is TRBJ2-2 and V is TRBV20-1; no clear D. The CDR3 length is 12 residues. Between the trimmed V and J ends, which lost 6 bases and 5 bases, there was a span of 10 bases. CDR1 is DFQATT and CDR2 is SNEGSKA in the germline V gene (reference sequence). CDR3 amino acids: CSASPGTGELFF. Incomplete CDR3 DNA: TGCAGTGCCAGTCCCGGGACCGGGGAG.

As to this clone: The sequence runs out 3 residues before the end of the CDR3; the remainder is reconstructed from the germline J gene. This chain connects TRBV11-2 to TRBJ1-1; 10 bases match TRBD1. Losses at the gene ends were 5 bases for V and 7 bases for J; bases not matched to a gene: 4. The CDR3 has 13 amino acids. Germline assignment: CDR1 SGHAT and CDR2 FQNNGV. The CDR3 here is CASSRDRGGEAFF. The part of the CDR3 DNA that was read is TGTGCCAGCAGCCGGGACAGGGGAGGTGAA.